The clone carrying this T cell receptor beta chain occurred a few times. Amplification used 60 Vbeta primers and 13 Jbeta primers. TCRdb's copy holds only in-frame clones and misses some; the assay was immunoSEQ multiplex PCR. The top ten hold roughly 3.1% of the sample, which has fewer than 150,000 clones, roughly 70% seen once. The data belong to a study of cytomegalovirus exposure and HLA in healthy donors. V lost 6 bases, J lost 3 bases, and 6 bases stayed unmatched. This CDR3 has 14 amino acids. Germline V lookup: CDR1 SGHNT, CDR2 YYREEE (reference sequence). The chain carries TRBV5-4 and TRBJ2-7, with 10 bases fitting TRBD1. Sequencing was carried out using PBMCs. This receptor was obtained from a man aged 30 to 39 in good health and CMV-seronegative. The DNA of the CDR3 is TGTGCCAGCACCATGACAGGGGGCAACTACGAGCAGTACTTC. As protein: CASTMTGGNYEQYF.